A selection of T cell receptor beta chains follows, all from one sample in a study of T cell responses to AZD1222 COVID-19 vaccine. Libraries were prepared by immunoSEQ multiplex PCR; TCRdb keeps only in-frame clonotypes and omits some of them. The sample lists 180,000 or so clones; around 90% were seen once. The sequenced sample was peripheral blood, obtained on day 0 of AZD1222 vaccination. The receptors derive from an adult in good health. Both conserved end residues are part of each CDR3. Fields, in order: clone size, V gene, D gene, J gene, CDR3 protein, CDR3 DNA. A D gene is named only where the DNA matches it firmly. Some rows mark clone size as missing; the rest say once, few, many or name a class of expanded clone.

>-|TRBV5-1|-|TRBJ1-2
CASSSTRQADYGYTF
TGCGCCAGCAGCTCTACCCGACAGGCCGACTATGGCTACACCTTC
>once|TRBV7-9|-|TRBJ2-1
CASSLSQVNNEQFF
TGTGCCAGCAGCCTCTCGCAGGTGAACAATGAGCAGTTCTTC
>-|TRBV6-5|TRBD1|TRBJ1-2
CASSPQGARHYGYTF
TGTGCCAGCAGTCCGCAGGGGGCCCGCCACTATGGCTACACCTTC
>-|TRBV18|-|TRBJ1-1
CASSFPAVLKGTEAFF
TGTGCCAGCTCTTTCCCGGCGGTGCTTAAGGGCACTGAAGCTTTCTTT
>-|TRBV5-6|-|TRBJ1-6
CASSLAAFTAFRSPLHF
TGTGCCAGCAGCTTGGCCGCCTTTACAGCATTCCGTTCACCCCTCCACTTT
>-|TRBV6-5|TRBD1|TRBJ1-1
CASKGTENTEAFF
TGTGCCAGCAAGGGGACAGAGAACACTGAAGCTTTCTTT
>few|TRBV15|-|TRBJ1-5
CATSRDIVTTGSNQPQHF
TGTGCCACCAGCAGAGATATTGTAACGACAGGTAGCAATCAGCCCCAGCATTTT
>-|TRBV21-1|-|TRBJ2-6
CASSDQHSASGANVLTF
TGTGCCAGCAGCGACCAACACAGCGCTTCTGGGGCCAACGTCCTGACTTTC
>-|TRBV6-1|-|TRBJ2-1
CASSEAGWGSYNEQFF
TGTGCCAGCAGTGAAGCTGGGTGGGGATCCTACAATGAGCAGTTCTTC
>-|TRBV10-3|-|TRBJ2-1
CAISDAGPEQFF
TGTGCCATCAGTGACGCAGGGCCTGAGCAGTTCTTC
>-|TRBV10-3|-|TRBJ2-1
CAISESHGRKVNEQFF
TGTGCCATCAGTGAGTCTCATGGGAGGAAGGTCAATGAGCAGTTCTTC
>-|TRBV28|TRBD2|TRBJ2-1
CASRPGLAGWDNEQFF
TGTGCCAGCAGGCCGGGACTAGCGGGATGGGACAATGAGCAGTTCTTC
>-|TRBV5-4|-|TRBJ2-5
CASSPVPQETQYF
TGTGCCAGCAGCCCAGTACCCCAAGAGACCCAGTACTTC
>-|TRBV5-1|-|TRBJ1-6
CASSFSDYNSPLHF
TGCGCCAGCAGCTTTAGTGATTATAATTCACCCCTCCACTTT
>-|TRBV11-3|TRBD1|TRBJ2-7
CASSLGTGYSGEQYF
TGTGCCAGCAGCTTGGGGACAGGGTATTCGGGGGAGCAGTACTTC
>-|TRBV12-3/TRBV12-4|-|TRBJ2-1
CASSRTINEQFF
TGTGCCAGCAGTCGGACTATCAATGAGCAGTTCTTC
>-|TRBV7-8|-|TRBJ1-1
CASSLDRAHTEAFF
TGTGCCAGCAGCTTAGACAGGGCGCACACTGAAGCTTTCTTT
>-|TRBV11-2|-|TRBJ2-1
CASSPRTVSSYNEQFF
TGTGCCAGCAGCCCCCGGACGGTCTCCTCCTACAATGAGCAGTTCTTC
>-|TRBV24-1|-|TRBJ1-5
CATSGGQGYQPQHF
TGTGCCACCAGTGGCGGTCAGGGTTATCAGCCCCAGCATTTT
>once|TRBV15|-|TRBJ1-5
CATSSHSSGNQPQHF
TGTGCCACCAGCAGCCACTCCTCGGGCAATCAGCCCCAGCATTTT
>-|TRBV2|-|TRBJ2-4
CASTPGPRENIQYF
TGTGCCAGCACACCTGGCCCACGGGAAAACATTCAGTACTTC
>-|TRBV6-6|-|TRBJ1-1
CASTPRGSTEAFF
TGTGCCAGCACCCCTCGAGGGAGCACTGAAGCTTTCTTT
>-|TRBV19|TRBD1|TRBJ1-1
CASSPGTGVTEAFF
TGTGCCAGTAGTCCCGGGACAGGGGTAACTGAAGCTTTCTTT
>-|TRBV4-1|TRBD2|TRBJ2-7
CASSQVSPKTSGSSYEQYF
TGCGCCAGCAGCCAAGTGTCCCCCAAGACTAGCGGGAGTTCCTACGAGCAGTACTTC
>-|TRBV5-1|-|TRBJ2-1
CASSGTLVNEQFF
TGCGCCAGCAGTGGGACCTTAGTCAATGAGCAGTTCTTC
>-|TRBV7-2|TRBD2|TRBJ2-1
CASSLDAGVNEQFF
TGTGCCAGCAGCTTAGATGCGGGAGTAAATGAGCAGTTCTTC
>-|TRBV7-8|-|TRBJ2-5
CASSLDRVEETQYF
TGTGCCAGCAGCTTAGACAGGGTCGAGGAGACCCAGTACTTC
>-|TRBV6-2/TRBV6-3|-|TRBJ2-7
CASSQFYEQYF
TGTGCCAGCAGCCAATTCTACGAGCAGTACTTC
>-|TRBV19|-|TRBJ1-5
CASSIEGQYSNQPQHF
TGTGCCAGTAGTATTGAGGGACAATATAGCAATCAGCCCCAGCATTTT
>-|TRBV28|TRBD2|TRBJ2-1
CASSPSGPSYNEQFF
TGTGCCAGCAGCCCTAGCGGACCCTCCTACAATGAGCAGTTCTTC
>-|TRBV7-8|-|TRBJ1-6
CASSSYWGGSPLHF
TGTGCCAGCAGCTCGTATTGGGGTGGTTCACCCCTCCACTTT
>-|TRBV6-6|-|TRBJ1-3
CASSTGISGNTIYF
TGTGCCAGCAGTACAGGGATCTCTGGAAACACCATATATTTT
>-|TRBV4-3|-|TRBJ2-6
CASSRGSVTGANVLTF
TGCGCCAGCAGCCGAGGGAGCGTGACTGGGGCCAACGTCCTGACTTTC
>few|TRBV12-3/TRBV12-4|-|TRBJ1-2
CASSLGANYGYTF
TGTGCCAGCAGTTTGGGGGCTAACTATGGCTACACCTTC